These 19 T cell receptor beta chains share one sample of origin, sequenced in a study of blood T cells in healthy people across ages. It was with a sample-barcoded 5' primer and a J-beta primer mix that a second PCR of roughly 7 to 11 cycles was run. TCRdb reprocessed the 5' RACE reads via MiXCR and lists one record per CDR3 protein. The sample holds roughly 730,000 distinct CDR3 sequences, around 50% seen once. The specimen was blood. The source of these receptors is a man aged 40-55 years in good health.

The CDR3 is CSVSGSPGGETQYF. The CDR3 DNA follows: TGCAGCGTTTCCGGGTCCCCAGGCGGGGAGACCCAGTACTTC. The rearrangement joins TRBV29-1 to TRBJ2-5, with TRBD2 as a possible D gene (5 bases). Germline values: CDR1 SQVTM, CDR2 ANQGSEA. This CDR3 comprises 14 residues. With 5 bases removed from V and 5 bases from J, the gap between germline ends came to 18 bases.

This chain links TRBV20-1 with TRBJ2-4; D gene unclear. With the DNA end fitting TRBJ2-7 better, the J assignment may be wrong. Looked up from germline, CDR1 is DFQATT and CDR2 is SNEGSKA (reference sequence). This CDR3 has 11 amino acids. CDR3 bases: TGCAGTGCTATGAAGGCCTACGAGCAGTACTTC. This sequence encodes CSAMKAYEQYF.

This chain connects TRBV20-1 to TRBJ1-4, with D hard to call. The CDR3 spans 11 residues. CDR1 DFQATT and CDR2 SNEGSKA come from the germline V gene (reference sequence). Trimming took 5 bases from V and 8 from J, leaving 9 bases between them. In DNA, the CDR3 is TGCAGTGCTTACAGTTACGAAAAACTGTTTTTT. Encoded protein: CSAYSYEKLFF.

This rearrangement joins TRBV4-3 to TRBJ2-1; no clear D gene. V was clipped by 5 bases and J by 0 bases, with 14 bases between them. The CDR3 covers 16 residues. Germline-derived CDR1 and CDR2 are LGHNA and YSLEER. CDR3 sequence: CASSILWKSSYNEQFF. The CDR3 DNA sequence: TGCGCCAGCAGCATTTTGTGGAAGAGCTCCTACAATGAGCAGTTCTTC.

This clonotype was recorded a few times. The chain uses TRBV4-2 and TRBJ2-7, with TRBD1 as a possible D gene (6 bases). Germline values: CDR1 LGHNA, CDR2 YNFKEQ. The CDR3 sequence is 14 residues long. The ends were cut back, 0 bases at V and 3 bases at J, with 9 bases in the middle. Here the CDR3 reads CASSQDRGYYEQYF. In nucleotides, the CDR3 is TGTGCCAGCAGCCAAGACAGGGGTTACTACGAGCAGTACTTC.

This clonotype was seen ten or more times. This sequence joins TRBV27 and TRBJ2-5; the D gene is possibly TRBD2 (5 bases). Germline loops: CDR1 MNHEY, CDR2 SMNVEV (reference sequence). This CDR3 region has 14 residues. Trimming pared 3 bases from V and 11 bases from J, leaving 19 bases between. The CDR3 DNA reads as TGTGCCAGCAGTTTGGACTCCCATACGAAGGAGCAGTACTTC. This gives the protein CASSLDSHTKEQYF.

This clonotype was observed at least ten times. The chain links TRBV29-1 to TRBJ2-7; TRBD1 matches at 7 bases. CDR3 length: 12 residues. Germline CDR1 SQVTM, CDR2 ANQGSEA. Trimming at V came to 6 bases and at J to 2 bases, leaving 4 bases not matched to a gene. The CDR3 is CSVLGTAYEQYF. CDR3 nucleotide sequence: TGCAGCGTCCTAGGGACAGCCTACGAGCAGTACTTC.

In its sample, this clonotype was seen a few times. V gene TRBV7-2 combines with J gene TRBJ2-3; 13 bases map to TRBD2. The CDR3 is made up of 16 amino acids. CDR1 SGHTA and CDR2 FQGNSA come from the germline V gene. Trimming at V came to 3 bases and at J to 6 bases, leaving 6 bases not matched to a gene. In nucleotides, the CDR3 is TGTGCCAGCAGCTTGGAACTAGCGGGAGGGCCCGATACGCAGTATTTT. It is translated as CASSLELAGGPDTQYF.

The chain is built from TRBV7-2 and TRBJ2-5, with a tentative D call TRBD2 (5 bases). Trimming took off 5 bases at V and 0 bases at J, with 16 bases between the two ends. Germline-derived CDR1 and CDR2 are SGHTA and FQGNSA. This CDR3 spans 16 amino acids. Written as DNA, the CDR3 is TGTGCCAGCAGCCGCGGGCCGCTTTGGGACCAAGAGACCCAGTACTTC. Its protein is CASSRGPLWDQETQYF.

The chain carries TRBV15 and TRBJ2-6; D uncertain. Germline lookup yields CDR1 LNHNV and CDR2 YYDKDF (reference sequence). With 0 bases removed from V and 0 bases from J, the gap between germline ends came to 3 bases. The CDR3 is 15 amino acids. CDR3: CATSRDLSGANVLTF. The CDR3 nucleotides are TGTGCCACCAGCAGAGATCTCTCTGGGGCCAACGTCCTGACTTTC.

The chain carries TRBV7-2 and TRBJ1-1; D gene uncertain. The V gene lost 1 base and the J gene lost 0 bases, with 9 bases spanning the gap. This CDR3 region has 15 residues. From germline, CDR1 is SGHTA and CDR2 FQGNSA. The CDR3 is CASSLEVRVNTEAFF. CDR3 bases: TGTGCCAGCAGCTTAGAGGTTCGGGTGAACACTGAAGCTTTCTTT.

This sequence joins TRBV29-1 and TRBJ1-1, with D uncertain. The CDR3 has 12 residues. In germline, CDR1 is SQVTM, CDR2 ANQGSEA. With 6 bases removed from V and 1 base from J, the gap between germline ends came to 9 bases. Here the CDR3 DNA reads TGCAGCGTACGTTGGCGGAACACTGAAGCTTTCTTT. Its protein is CSVRWRNTEAFF.

The chain is built from TRBV5-5 and TRBJ2-5; unclear D gene. Germline CDR1 and CDR2: SGHKS and YYEKEE (reference sequence). CDR3 length: 13 amino acids. Trimming pared 6 bases from V and 0 bases from J, leaving 9 bases between. The CDR3 sequence is CASTLNNQETQYF. CDR3 DNA: TGTGCCAGCACCTTAAACAACCAAGAGACCCAGTACTTC.

This chain uses TRBV27 with TRBJ1-4, with no clear D. V lost 6 bases and J lost 4, with 9 bases in between. CDR1 MNHEY and CDR2 SMNVEV come from the germline V gene (reference sequence). There are 13 residues in the CDR3. The DNA for the CDR3 is TGTGCCAGCAGAAGACTGAGTAATGAAAAACTGTTTTTT. It specifies CASRRLSNEKLFF.

This chain joins TRBV12-3 or TRBV12-4 and TRBJ2-7; 11 bases align to TRBD2. This CDR3 contains 15 residues. J gave up 2 bases and V 6 bases, and 6 bases lay outside the gene matches. The CDR3 nucleotides are TGTGCCAGCAGCGCCAGACTAGCGGGGCCCTACGAGCAGTACTTC. Protein product: CASSARLAGPYEQYF.

The chain carries TRBV6-2 or TRBV6-3 and TRBJ2-1; D not certain. V lost 6 bases to trimming and J lost 3 bases, with 12 bases between them. Germline CDR1 and CDR2: MNHEY and SVGEGT. CDR3 length: 14 residues. The CDR3 region has the DNA TGTGCCAGCAGCCCCCAAGCTAACTACAATGAGCAGTTCTTC. It specifies CASSPQANYNEQFF.

This clonotype was recorded many times. The genes are TRBV4-2 and TRBJ1-2, with D unresolved. The CDR3 is made up of 15 amino acids. CDR1 LGHNA and CDR2 YNFKEQ come from the germline V gene. Trimming removed 6 bases at V and 2 bases at J, with 16 bases between. The CDR3, as DNA: TGTGCCAGCAGTCAGAGCATGGGGATCAACTATGGCTACACCTTC. This codes for CASSQSMGINYGYTF.

The rearrangement links TRBV4-2 to TRBJ1-1; tentative D call: TRBD1 (5 bases). Trimming left V 2 bases short and J 0 bases short, with 10 bases between. This CDR3 is 15 amino acids long. CDR1 is LGHNA, CDR2 YNFKEQ, per germline. The DNA of the CDR3 is TGTGCCAGCAGCCAATCGGACACCGTGAACACTGAAGCTTTCTTT. Protein product: CASSQSDTVNTEAFF.

For the CDR3, the DNA is TGCGCCAGCAGCCAAGATGACCAGCGGGAGTACACAGATACGCAGTATTTT. It encodes CASSQDDQREYTDTQYF. The chain combines TRBV4-3 with TRBJ2-3, with 8 positions matching TRBD2. In germline, CDR1 is LGHNA, CDR2 YSLEER. There are 17 residues in the CDR3. Trimming cost V 0 bases and J 2 bases; bases outside gene matches: 7.